This TCR beta chain was sequenced in a study of identical twins. The CDR3 extends over 16 amino acids. CDR1 and CDR2 (germline): MNHEY, SVGEGT. Trimming took 6 bases from V and 4 from J; bases not matched to a gene: 9. In this sample, this clonotype turned up a few times. A universal primer site was added by template switching, and unique molecular identifiers were carried by the cDNA. TCRdb re-called the 5' RACE reads through MiXCR, storing one row per CDR3 protein. The profile shows approximately 300,000 distinct CDR3 sequences, over 8.5% of them singletons. In addition, the sample was reused for a study of yellow fever vaccine responses in identical twins.

The V gene is TRBV6-2 or TRBV6-3, the J gene TRBJ2-1; 10 positions match TRBD1. This TCR was recovered from a woman aged 18-35 years in good health. Material for sequencing was CD8+ T cells sorted from blood. The CDR3 DNA is TGTGCCAGCAGCCACCCGGGACAGGGGCAATACAATGAGCAGTTCTTC. Protein product: CASSHPGQGQYNEQFF.